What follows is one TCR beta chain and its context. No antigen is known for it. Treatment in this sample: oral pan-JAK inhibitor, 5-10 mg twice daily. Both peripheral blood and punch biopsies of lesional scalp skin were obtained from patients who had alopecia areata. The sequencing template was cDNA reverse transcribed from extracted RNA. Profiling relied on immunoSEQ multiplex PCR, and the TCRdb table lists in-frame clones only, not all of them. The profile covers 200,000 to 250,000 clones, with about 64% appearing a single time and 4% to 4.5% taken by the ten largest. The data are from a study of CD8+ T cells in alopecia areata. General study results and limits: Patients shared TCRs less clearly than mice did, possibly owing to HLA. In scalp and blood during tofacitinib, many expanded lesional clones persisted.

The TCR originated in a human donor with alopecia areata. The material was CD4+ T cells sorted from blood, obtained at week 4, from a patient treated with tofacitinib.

The CDR3 is CASSSVGAQYF. As DNA, the CDR3 is TGTGCCAGCAGTTCAGTCGGGGCCCAGTACTTC. This chain uses TRBV6-5 with TRBJ2-5, with D perhaps TRBD2 (5 bases). Germline lookup yields CDR1 MNHEY and CDR2 SVGAGI. The CDR3 spans 11 residues. V was clipped by 4 bases and J by 9 bases, with 9 bases between them.